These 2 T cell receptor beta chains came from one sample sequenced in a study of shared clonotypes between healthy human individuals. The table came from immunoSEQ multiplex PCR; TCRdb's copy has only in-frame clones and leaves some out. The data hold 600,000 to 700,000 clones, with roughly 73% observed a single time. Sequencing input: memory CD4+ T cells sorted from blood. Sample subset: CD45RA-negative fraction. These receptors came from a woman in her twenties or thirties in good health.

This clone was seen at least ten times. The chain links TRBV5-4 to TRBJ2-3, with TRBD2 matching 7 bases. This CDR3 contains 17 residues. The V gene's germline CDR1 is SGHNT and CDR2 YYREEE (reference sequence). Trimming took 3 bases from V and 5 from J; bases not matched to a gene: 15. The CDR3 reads CASSSSSAGVHKDTQYF. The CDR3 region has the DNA TGTGCCAGCAGCTCCTCCTCTGCGGGAGTTCATAAAGATACGCAGTATTTT.

Written as DNA, the CDR3 is TGCGCCAGCAGCCAAGCCCCGAACACTGAAGCTTTCTTT. Protein: CASSQAPNTEAFF. The rearrangement joins TRBV4-1 to TRBJ1-1; no reliable D call. The germline V gene has CDR1 MGHRA and CDR2 YSYEKL. Trimming took 1 base from V and 1 from J, leaving 4 bases between them. The CDR3 covers 13 residues.